This TCR beta chain derives from a study of control samples from healthy donors and cancer patients. The table came from immunoSEQ multiplex PCR; TCRdb's copy has only in-frame clones and leaves some out. Of approximately 71,000 clones in the sample, 89% were seen once. V was clipped by 3 bases and J by 4 bases; unmatched bases: 9. Germline V CDR1 and CDR2: SGDLS, YYNGEE. CDR3 size: 15 residues. Specimen: PBMCs. This chain links TRBV9 with TRBJ1-2, with 7 positions matching TRBD1. This receptor was obtained from a man aged 60-69 years with lung cancer. DNA of the CDR3: TGTGCCAGCAGCGCCAGACAGGGAACTAGCTATGGCTACACCTTC. It translates to CASSARQGTSYGYTF.